This T cell receptor beta chain was identified during a study of blood T cell repertoires in COVID-19 (dated by TCRdb to 2019 to 2021). Regarding the complete study: Samples from collaborators originated in the United States, Italy and Spain and spanned both the acute and convalescent phases of COVID-19. The material from the prospective study consisted of cDNA or gDNA derived from T cells, B-cell-depleted T cells, or PBMCs. The repertoires were released in a freely available public database meant as a resource for research on the immune response to SARS-CoV-2. The samples were drawn from the first 160 participants of the ongoing ImmuneRACE study and from over a thousand subjects provided by 6 global collaborators. Deeply sampled blood TCRbeta repertoires from subjects exposed to, actively infected with, or recovered from COVID-19 were included in the dataset. Where available, HLA class I and class II types were obtained from metadata supplied by the sample provider rather than from assay-based typing. Nearly every sample came with metadata listing a de-identified subject ID, COVID-19 status, age in years and sex. Paper-wide results and their limitations: The amount of clinical and demographic metadata varied by source and participant and was provided uncurated.

In the prospective study, participants were about 18 to 89 years old, resided in about two dozen geographic areas of the United States, and were enrolled through a virtual design. In the prospective study, participants were assigned to cohorts based on the clinical history participants reported in a screening survey and a study questionnaire. Exposed participants had been in contact, within 2 weeks of entering the study, with a person who had a PCR-confirmed or clinician-diagnosed case of COVID-19. In the prospective study, whole blood, serum and a nasopharyngeal or oropharyngeal swab were collected from each participant by mobile phlebotomists. Prospective study participants could optionally give additional blood draws and questionnaires over a roughly 2-month period. Before DNA extraction, blood samples from the prospective study were shipped at room temperature or frozen. The immunoSEQ Assay, a bias-controlled multiplex PCR, was used to amplify TCRbeta CDR3 regions from genomic DNA. As for how the authors treated the data: Within the assay, amplification of reference gene primers was used to estimate how many nucleated cells each sample contained. To quantify the absolute abundance of each unique TCRbeta CDR3 rearrangement, sequence reads were collapsed and filtered. Productive Simpson clonality was computed per sample as the square root of Simpson's diversity index over productive rearrangements. Held by TCRdb, this immuneACCESS table contains in-frame sequences only and omits some clones. Under half of the omission traces to an unresolved V gene where checked; the cause of the rest is unknown. V, J and clone size were drawn from that table, and D and trimming were deduced from the DNA. The sample yields 350,000 or so clones; around nine tenths were counted once. In total, the top ten clones hold just over 1% of the sample.

This clone appeared a few times. What this receptor recognizes is not known. Base qualities were left out, and no much larger clone turns up one base away. The germline V gene supplies CDR1 SGHDT and CDR2 YYEEEE. From the cysteine through the phenylalanine, the CDR3 covers 15 amino acids. Only the CDR3 portion is preserved as DNA: 45 bases, with reading frame beginning at the first base. Trimming costs V 3 bases and J 0 bases, and their ends lie 12 bases apart. The TCR comes from a woman aged 25 to 39 who had been exposed to COVID-19. Specimen: PBMCs or T cells enriched from blood (not recorded which). The chain is encoded by TRBV5-6 joined to TRBJ2-5; 6 matching bases give a weak D call of TRBD1. The CDR3 sequence is CASSSNRDNQETQYF. The bases read TGTGCCAGCAGCTCTAACCGGGACAACCAAGAGACCCAGTACTTC.